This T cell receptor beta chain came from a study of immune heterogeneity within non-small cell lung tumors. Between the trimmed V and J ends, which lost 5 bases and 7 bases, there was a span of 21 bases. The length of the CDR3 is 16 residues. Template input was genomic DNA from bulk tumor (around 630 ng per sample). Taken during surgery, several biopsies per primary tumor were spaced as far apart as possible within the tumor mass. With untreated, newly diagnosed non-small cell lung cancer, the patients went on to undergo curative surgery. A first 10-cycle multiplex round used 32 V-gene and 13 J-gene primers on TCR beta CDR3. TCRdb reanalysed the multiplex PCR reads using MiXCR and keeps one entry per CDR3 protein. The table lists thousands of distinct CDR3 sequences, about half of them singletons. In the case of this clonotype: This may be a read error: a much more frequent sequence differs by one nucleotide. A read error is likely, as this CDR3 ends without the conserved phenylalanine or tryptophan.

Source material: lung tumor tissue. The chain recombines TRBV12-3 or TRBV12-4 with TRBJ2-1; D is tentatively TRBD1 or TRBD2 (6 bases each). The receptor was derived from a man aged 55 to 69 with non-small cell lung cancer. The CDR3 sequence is CASSPFGGRFRNEQFL. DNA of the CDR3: TGTGCCAGCAGTCCGTTTGGGGGGCGATTCAGGAATGAGCAGTTCCTC.